The rows below give T cell receptor beta chains drawn from one sample of a study of cytomegalovirus exposure and HLA in healthy donors. TCRdb's table, derived via immunoSEQ multiplex PCR, lists solely in-frame clones and lacks some. The sample carries 100,000 to 150,000 clones, about 85% recorded once. The sequenced sample consisted of PBMCs. These receptors were taken from a man younger than 35 in good health and CMV-seropositive. Both conserved end residues are part of each CDR3. The order of the fields is J gene, V gene, D gene, CDR3 length, CDR3 DNA, CDR3 protein. D genes are given only for firm matches.

TRBJ2-6 TRBV4-3 TRBD1 18 TGCGCCAGCAGCCAAGCCAGCACAGGGGCATCTGGGGCCAACGTCCTGACTTTC CASSQASTGASGANVLTF
TRBJ2-5 TRBV7-8 . 13 TGTGCCAGCAGCTTAGATCGGGGGGAGACCCAGTACTTC CASSLDRGETQYF
TRBJ1-2 TRBV7-2 . 14 TGTGCCAGCAGCTTAGACAGGGTCGGCTATGGCTACACCTTC CASSLDRVGYGYTF
TRBJ1-1 TRBV6-5 . 13 TGTGCCAGCAGCCCTAGGGGTGGAACTGAAGCTTTCTTT CASSPRGGTEAFF
TRBJ1-1 TRBV27 TRBD1 14 TGTGCCAGCAGTCCGACAGGGACGGGGACTGAAGCTTTCTTT CASSPTGTGTEAFF
TRBJ1-5 TRBV19 . 14 TGTGCCAGTAGTGCGGGGGCCGAGTTTCAGCCCCAGCATTTT CASSAGAEFQPQHF
TRBJ2-2 TRBV10-1 TRBD1 16 TGCGCCAGCAGTGAAAGGGGACAGGGTTTACCCGGGGAGCTGTTTTTT CASSERGQGLPGELFF
TRBJ1-6 TRBV28 . 16 TGTGCCAGCAGTTCCCCTAGACAGCTATCCAATTCACCCCTCCACTTT CASSSPRQLSNSPLHF
TRBJ2-1 TRBV5-6 TRBD2 15 TGTGCCAGCAGCTGGGGCGGGGGGACCTACAATGAGCAGTTCTTC CASSWGGGTYNEQFF
TRBJ1-4 TRBV28 . 15 TGTGCCAGCAGTTTTCTCGAGGCAACTAATGAAAAACTGTTTTTT CASSFLEATNEKLFF
TRBJ2-7 TRBV6-5 . 14 TGTGCCAGCAGTTACTCCGGCAGGCCCTACGAGCAGTACTTC CASSYSGRPYEQYF
TRBJ1-5 TRBV6-1 . 14 TGTGCCAGCAGTTCAGGGTTAAGCAATCAGCCCCAGCATTTT CASSSGLSNQPQHF
TRBJ2-3 TRBV19 TRBD2 15 TGTGCCAGTTCCCTTAGCGGGGTTAGCACAGATACGCAGTATTTT CASSLSGVSTDTQYF
TRBJ1-1 TRBV5-6 TRBD1 14 TGTGCCAGCGGTCGACAGGGGACCAACACTGAAGCTTTCTTT CASGRQGTNTEAFF
TRBJ1-5 TRBV2 TRBD1 15 TGTGCCAGCAGTAGAGACAGGGCGAGCAATCAGCCCCAGCATTTT CASSRDRASNQPQHF